The entry below gives a single T cell receptor (beta chain) sequence along with its context. This clonotype was detected ten times or more. The antigen it recognizes is unknown. Base qualities are not recorded, but no much larger clone differs from it by a single base. The germline ends are 15 bases apart after V is trimmed by 6 bases and J by 5 bases. CDR1 DFQATT and CDR2 SNEGSKA are derived from the germline V gene (reference sequence). The CDR3 measures 13 amino acids from cysteine to phenylalanine. Of all the DNA, just the CDR3 is kept, 39 bases in frame from base 1. The TCR beta CDR3 regions were amplified from RNA transcripts. The TCR CDR3 was subjected to a first round of RT-PCR using the HTBI primer set and the Qiagen OneStep RT-PCR kit. Libraries were constructed in a second round of multiplex PCR, after which size selection and purification were carried out. The libraries were sequenced on an Illumina HiSeq2000 using paired-end 100 bp reads. Per the source publication's procedure: SOAPnuke was used to process the raw data, removing reads that contained adapters or uncalled bases, had a mean Phred below 15, or lacked an exact match to the constant primer or identifier. High-quality paired reads were merged with COPE v1.2.5, and unique nucleotide sequences were defined as clonotypes. MiTCR v1.1 was used to align clonotypes to the IMGT TRBV, TRBD and TRBJ reference segments. The analysis included only V-J combinations with a frequency above 0.0001, which together covered more than 98% of the repertoires. The TCS score was defined as the ratio of F50 (clonal expansion) to E x V (chaos), calculated using BLOSUM62-based TCRdist between CDR3 peptides within each V-J. Welch's t-statistics and random forest reduced around 550 V-J features to fewer than 15, which were used in a naive Bayes classifier (R e1071). The public reads were reprocessed in TCRdb via fastp at Q25 and MiXCR, keeping in-frame beta chains. CDR3 protein duplicates are merged, each entry listing the most common genes and DNA. Here the V and J calls rest on TCRdb's processing, not on the authors' analysis. For this sample the table gives 140,000 or so distinct CDR3 sequences, of which more than 20% were detected only once. The ten biggest clones cover around two thirds of the sample.

The hyperthyroidism patients were between 18 and 65 years old and newly diagnosed, with a disease duration of less than 2 months. Any patient with an uncontrolled infection, another autoimmune disease, pregnancy or lactation was excluded. Diagnoses were based on clinical symptoms, serum thyroxine and TRAb, thyroid ultrasound and orbital computed tomography. Blood from progressor patients was drawn when they were first diagnosed with hyperthyroidism, before any ophthalmopathy symptoms appeared. PBMCs were isolated from approximately 10 ml of fresh peripheral blood by Ficoll-Paque density gradient centrifugation. Patients classed as progressors first received a Graves' hyperthyroidism diagnosis and then went on to develop ophthalmopathy during follow-up. Total RNA was extracted with Trizol reagent, and quality was checked on an Agilent 2100 Bioanalyzer. These data belong to a study of T cells in Graves' hyperthyroidism and ophthalmopathy (dated by TCRdb to between 2017 and 2020). For context, the study as a whole: Peripheral blood was sampled at the time of initial diagnosis, prior to any treatment. To identify TCR V-J signatures that set the groups apart, the researchers used a discovery cohort of 100 or so patients, made up of 40 to 45 with Graves' ophthalmopathy and 55 to 65 with stable Graves' hyperthyroidism. Whether ophthalmopathy could be predicted prospectively was tested in an independent validation cohort made up of some 20 hyperthyroidism patients plus 17 patients who later progressed to ophthalmopathy. The approximately 90 discovery patients were divided at random into training and test sets in a 7:3 ratio. In addition, the study compared T-cell repertoires in thyroid tissue and in blood from five to seven Graves' hyperthyroidism patients. Following sampling, methimazole starting at 30 mg daily was given to hyperthyroidism patients, and high-dose intravenous methylprednisolone was given to ophthalmopathy patients. According to the paper, TCR Vbeta CDR3 sequencing was carried out on approximately 140 peripheral blood samples, which came from fewer than 50 ophthalmopathy, about 75 hyperthyroidism and roughly 17 progressor patients.

What the authors observed across the whole study: Blood samples also contained most of the expanded thyroid clonotypes (frequency above 0.001), which suggests that blood repertoires may reflect thyroid immune responses. In validation, the model predicted progression to ophthalmopathy a median of around 6.5 months before onset, with 70% to 71% sensitivity and roughly 72% specificity. Sample size was not statistically predetermined, and investigators were not blinded to group allocation. Ophthalmopathy was separated from stable hyperthyroidism by a 13 V-J signature model, with around 90% sensitivity and about 81% specificity obtained in cross-validation and 80%/75% obtained in testing.

This clonotype was obtained from a woman aged 45-60 years with Graves' hyperthyroidism that later progressed to Graves' ophthalmopathy. What was sequenced was blood. The rearrangement combines TRBV20-1 with TRBJ2-3; D gene: possibly TRBD2, on 6 matching bases. The bases are TGCAGTGCCCATAGGGACTCCGAAGATACGCAGTATTTT. It translates as CSAHRDSEDTQYF.